Here is one T cell receptor (beta chain) with its context. Source study methods: From reference gene primer amplification, estimates of nucleated cell counts were derived. TCRdb keeps only in-frame clones here, not all; method: immunoSEQ multiplex PCR. That table furnishes V, J and clone size, whereas the DNA furnished D and trimming. Among a few hundred thousand clones, about 88% were seen once, and the ten largest hold more than 6.5%. The data belong to a study of blood T cell repertoires in COVID-19. Across the study: Material from acute and convalescent COVID-19 was sourced from the United States, Italy and Spain. T cells, B-cell-depleted T cells, or PBMCs supplied cDNA or gDNA.

Exposed study participants had met a COVID-19 case within 2 weeks before entry. The V gene end was trimmed by 8 bases and the J gene end by 2 bases; junction bases not matched to a gene: 9. The CDR3 runs 15 residues. Germline V CDR1 and CDR2: MDHEN, SYDVKM. The receptor was derived from a woman in her forties or fifties who had been exposed to COVID-19. The chain employs TRBV28 and TRBJ1-2; 9 bases align to TRBD1. Sample: PBMCs or T cells enriched from blood (not recorded which). Here the CDR3 reads CASVPFGTGNYGYTF. In nucleotides, the CDR3 is TGTGCCAGCGTACCGTTCGGGACAGGGAACTATGGCTACACCTTC.